This TCR beta chain was captured in a study of T cell responses to AZD1222 COVID-19 vaccine. Notes on the study in general: Spike-specific TCR depth and breadth grew after two AZD1222 doses.

To note about this clone: Its specificity is unknown.

TCRdb keeps only in-frame clones here, not all; method: immunoSEQ multiplex PCR. The table records 55,000 to 65,000 clones, roughly 87% of them present only once. Pooled samples include second doses given at about 4 or 12 weeks. The CDR3 loop spans 12 amino acids. Germline V gene sequence: CDR1 KGHDR, CDR2 SFDVKD. After removal of 9 bases from V and 9 bases from J, the junction contained 1 base not matched to a gene. The receptor was derived from an adult who received the AZD1222 COVID-19 vaccine. The J gene is TRBJ1-6, the V gene TRBV24-1; 10 positions match TRBD1. The sample here was peripheral blood, taken 28 days after the second AZD1222 dose. CDR3 loop: CATRDRGSPLHF. DNA for the CDR3: TGTGCCACCCGGGACAGGGGTTCACCCCTCCACTTT.